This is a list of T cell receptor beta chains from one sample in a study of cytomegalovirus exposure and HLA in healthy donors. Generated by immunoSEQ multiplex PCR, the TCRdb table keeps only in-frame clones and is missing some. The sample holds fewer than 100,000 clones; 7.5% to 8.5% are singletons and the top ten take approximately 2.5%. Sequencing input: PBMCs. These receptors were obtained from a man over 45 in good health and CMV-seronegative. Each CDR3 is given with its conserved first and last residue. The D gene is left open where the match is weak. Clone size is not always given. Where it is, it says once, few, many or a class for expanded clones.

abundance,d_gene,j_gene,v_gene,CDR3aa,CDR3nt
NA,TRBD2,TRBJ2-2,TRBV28,CASSSRRLAGGPRETGELFF,TGTGCCAGCAGTTCGAGAAGGCTAGCGGGAGGGCCCAGGGAAACCGGGGAGCTGTTTTTT
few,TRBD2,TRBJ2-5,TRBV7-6,CASSLIPAGGSGQETQYF,TGTGCCAGCAGCTTAATCCCCGCGGGGGGTAGCGGGCAAGAGACCCAGTACTTC
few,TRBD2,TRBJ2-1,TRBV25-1,CASSEGGLAGLYNEQFF,TGTGCCAGCAGTGAAGGCGGGCTAGCGGGATTGTACAATGAGCAGTTCTTC
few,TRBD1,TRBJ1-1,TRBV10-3,CAIRGQFMNTEAFF,TGTGCCATCAGGGGACAGTTCATGAACACTGAAGCTTTCTTT
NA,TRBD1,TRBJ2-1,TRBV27,CASSFFGGTGRVNEQFF,TGTGCCAGCAGTTTTTTTGGAGGGACAGGGAGGGTCAATGAGCAGTTCTTC
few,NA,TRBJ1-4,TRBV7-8,CASSLVRGKPEKLFF,TGTGCCAGCAGCTTAGTACGGGGGAAACCTGAAAAACTGTTTTTT
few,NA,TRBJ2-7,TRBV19,CASSIEAGSSYEQYF,TGTGCCAGTAGTATTGAGGCGGGTAGCTCCTACGAGCAGTACTTC
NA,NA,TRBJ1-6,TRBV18,CASSPLGADNSPLHF,TGTGCCAGCTCACCACTGGGGGCCGATAATTCACCCCTCCACTTT
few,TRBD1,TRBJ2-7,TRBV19,CASSGETQGLTYEQYF,TGTGCCAGTAGTGGGGAGACACAGGGGTTAACCTACGAGCAGTACTTC
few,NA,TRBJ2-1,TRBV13,CASSARPASRGNEQFF,TGTGCCAGCAGCGCAAGGCCGGCTTCTAGGGGCAATGAGCAGTTCTTC
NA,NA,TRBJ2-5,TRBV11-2,CASSQGPRRETQYF,TGTGCCAGCAGCCAGGGGCCCAGGCGAGAGACCCAGTACTTC
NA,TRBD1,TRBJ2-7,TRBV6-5,CASSYSIIKGGNEQYF,TGTGCCAGCAGTTACTCGATTATCAAAGGGGGCAACGAGCAGTACTTC
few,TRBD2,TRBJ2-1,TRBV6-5,CASRLTSGSFHEQFF,TGTGCCAGCAGGCTGACTAGCGGGAGTTTCCATGAGCAGTTCTTC
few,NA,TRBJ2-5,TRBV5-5,CASSLFGQDSETQYF,TGTGCCAGCAGCTTGTTTGGTCAGGACTCGGAGACCCAGTACTTC
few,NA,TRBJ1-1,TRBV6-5,CASSGQSKAFF,TGTGCCAGCAGCGGACAGTCTAAAGCTTTCTTT
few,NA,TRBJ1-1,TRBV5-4,CASSLRAGGNTEAFF,TGTGCCAGCAGCTTAAGGGCGGGGGGGAACACTGAAGCTTTCTTT
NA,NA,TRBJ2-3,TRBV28,CASSFIRAGITDTQYF,TGTGCCAGCAGTTTCATACGGGCGGGGATCACAGATACGCAGTATTTT
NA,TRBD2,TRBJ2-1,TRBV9,CASSNGLAEYNEQFF,TGTGCCAGCAGCAATGGACTAGCGGAGTACAATGAGCAGTTCTTC
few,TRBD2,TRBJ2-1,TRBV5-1,CASSLTSGTYNEQFF,TGCGCCAGCAGCTTGACTAGCGGGACTTACAATGAGCAGTTCTTC
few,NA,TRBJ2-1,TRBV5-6,CASSLRLANYNEQFF,TGTGCCAGCAGCTTGCGTCTAGCGAACTACAATGAGCAGTTCTTC
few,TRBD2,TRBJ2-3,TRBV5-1,CASSRTSGATDTQYF,TGCGCCAGCAGCCGGACTAGCGGGGCCACCGATACGCAGTATTTT
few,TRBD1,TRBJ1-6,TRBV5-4,CASSTRDSSYNSPLHF,TGTGCCAGCAGCACCCGGGACAGCTCCTATAATTCACCCCTCCACTTT
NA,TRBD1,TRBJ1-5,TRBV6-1,CASSEGQLSNQPQHF,TGTGCCAGCAGCGAGGGACAGCTGTCGAATCAGCCCCAGCATTTT
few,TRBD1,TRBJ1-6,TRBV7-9,CASSSRGQGANSPLHF,TGTGCCAGCAGCTCCAGGGGACAGGGGGCGAATTCACCCCTCCACTTT
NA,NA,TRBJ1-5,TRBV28,CASGSSAGWNQPQHF,TGTGCCAGCGGGAGTAGCGCTGGGTGGAATCAGCCCCAGCATTTT